The clone carrying this T cell receptor (beta chain) has only a few counts. Sequencing templates came from extracted RNA that was reverse transcribed into cDNA. Clones were sequenced by immunoSEQ multiplex PCR, and TCRdb holds only the in-frame ones, with some missing. Counted here are 120,000 or so clones, around 60% occurring once; the ten biggest clones make up around 6%. This specimen comes from a study of CD8+ T cells in alopecia areata. Study as a whole: Patients remained on tofacitinib for 6 to 18 months and then went 6 months without it.

Treatment: oral pan-JAK inhibitor, 5-10 mg twice daily. Separation by sorting yielded CD4+ and CD8+ T cells from PBMCs. Trimming pared 0 bases from V and 6 bases from J, leaving 13 bases between. This CDR3 spans 15 amino acids. The germline gives CDR1 MGHRA, CDR2 YSYEKL. This sequence joins TRBV4-1 and TRBJ2-3; the D is unclear. The TCR comes from a human donor with alopecia areata. The sample was CD4+ T cells sorted from blood, taken at week 4, from a patient treated with tofacitinib. CDR3 residues: CASSQEATDGDTQYF. CDR3 nucleotides: TGCGCCAGCAGCCAAGAGGCAACGGACGGGGATACGCAGTATTTT.